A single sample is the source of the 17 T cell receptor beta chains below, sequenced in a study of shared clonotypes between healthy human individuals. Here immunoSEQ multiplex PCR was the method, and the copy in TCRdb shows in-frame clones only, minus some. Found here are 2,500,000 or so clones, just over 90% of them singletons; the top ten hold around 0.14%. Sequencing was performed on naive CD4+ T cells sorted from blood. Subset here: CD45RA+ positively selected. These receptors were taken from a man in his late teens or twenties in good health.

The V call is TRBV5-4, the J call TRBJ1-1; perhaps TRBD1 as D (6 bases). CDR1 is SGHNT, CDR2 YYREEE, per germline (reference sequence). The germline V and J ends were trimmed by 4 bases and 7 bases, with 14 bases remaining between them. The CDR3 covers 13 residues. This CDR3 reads CASSRAQDSEAFF. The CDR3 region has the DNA TGTGCCAGCAGCCGGGCACAGGACAGTGAAGCTTTCTTT.

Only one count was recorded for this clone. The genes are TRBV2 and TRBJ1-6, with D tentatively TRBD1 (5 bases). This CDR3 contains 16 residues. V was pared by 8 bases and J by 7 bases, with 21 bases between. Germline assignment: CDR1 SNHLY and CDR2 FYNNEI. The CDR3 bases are TGTGCCAGCGGGGTGCCTTCCGGGACTCGCAATTCACCCCTCCACTTT. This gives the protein CASGVPSGTRNSPLHF.

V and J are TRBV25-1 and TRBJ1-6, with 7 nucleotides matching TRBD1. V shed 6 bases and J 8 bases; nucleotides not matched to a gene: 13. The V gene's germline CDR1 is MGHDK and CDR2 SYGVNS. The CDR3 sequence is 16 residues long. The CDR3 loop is CASSRRGQLLDSPLHF. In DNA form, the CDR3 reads TGTGCCAGCAGCAGACGGGGACAGTTATTGGATTCACCCCTCCACTTT.

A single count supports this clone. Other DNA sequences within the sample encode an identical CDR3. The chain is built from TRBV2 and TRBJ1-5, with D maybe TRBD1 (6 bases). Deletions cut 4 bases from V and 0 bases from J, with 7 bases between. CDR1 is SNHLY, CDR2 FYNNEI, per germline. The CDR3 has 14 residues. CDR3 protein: CASSGTASNQPQHF. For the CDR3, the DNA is TGTGCCAGCAGTGGGACAGCTAGCAATCAGCCCCAGCATTTT.

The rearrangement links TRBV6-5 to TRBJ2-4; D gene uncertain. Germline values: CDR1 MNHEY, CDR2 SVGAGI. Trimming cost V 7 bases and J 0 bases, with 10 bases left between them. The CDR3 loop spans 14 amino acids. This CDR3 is CASKGKLAKNIQYF. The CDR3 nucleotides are TGTGCCAGCAAGGGAAAACTAGCCAAAAACATTCAGTACTTC.

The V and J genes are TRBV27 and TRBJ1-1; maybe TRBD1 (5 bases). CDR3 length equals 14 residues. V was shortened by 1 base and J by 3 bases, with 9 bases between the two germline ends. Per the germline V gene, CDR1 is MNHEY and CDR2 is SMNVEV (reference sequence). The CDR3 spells CASSLFMGDTEAFF. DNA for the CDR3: TGTGCCAGCAGTTTATTTATGGGGGACACTGAAGCTTTCTTT.

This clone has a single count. CDR3 sequence (DNA): TGTGCCAGCAGCTGGCTGGCAGGGGCCGGTGGGGGCACTGAAGCTTTCTTT. It specifies CASSWLAGAGGGTEAFF. The chain uses TRBV7-9 and TRBJ1-1, with D perhaps matching TRBD1 (6 bases). V was cut by 4 bases and J by 4 bases, with 22 bases left in between. The germline V gene has CDR1 SEHNR and CDR2 FQNEAQ (reference sequence). CDR3 length: 17 amino acids.

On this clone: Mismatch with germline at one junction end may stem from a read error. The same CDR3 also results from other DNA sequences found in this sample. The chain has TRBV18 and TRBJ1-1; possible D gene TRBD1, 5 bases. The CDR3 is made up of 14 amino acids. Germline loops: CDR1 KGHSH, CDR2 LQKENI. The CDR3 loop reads CASSPQGMNTEAFF. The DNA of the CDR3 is TGTGCCAGCTCACCGCAGGGAATGAATACTGAAGCTTTCTTT. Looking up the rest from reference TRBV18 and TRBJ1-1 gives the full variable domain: NAGVMQNPRHLVRRRGQEARLRCSPMKGHSHVYWYRQLPEEGLKFMVYLQKENIIDESGMPKERFSAEFPKEGPSILRIQQVVRGDSAAYFCASSPQGMNTEAFFGQGTRLTVV.

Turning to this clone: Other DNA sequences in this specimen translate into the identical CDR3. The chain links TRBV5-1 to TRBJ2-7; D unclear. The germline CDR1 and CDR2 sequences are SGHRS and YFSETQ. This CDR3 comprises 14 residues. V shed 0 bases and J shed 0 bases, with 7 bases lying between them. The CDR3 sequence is CASSLEVGSYEQYF. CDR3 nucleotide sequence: TGCGCCAGCAGCTTGGAAGTCGGCTCCTACGAGCAGTACTTC.

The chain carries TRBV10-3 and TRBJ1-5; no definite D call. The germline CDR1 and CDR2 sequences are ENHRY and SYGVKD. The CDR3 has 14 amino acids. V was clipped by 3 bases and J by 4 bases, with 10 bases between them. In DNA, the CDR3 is TGTGCCATCAGTGAAAGAGAGGGAAATCAGCCCCAGCATTTT. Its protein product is CAISEREGNQPQHF.

The CDR3 nucleotides read TGTGCCAGCAGCTTAGGGACAGCCGTTAATGAAAAACTGTTTTTT. Its translation is CASSLGTAVNEKLFF. The chain is built from TRBV7-6 and TRBJ1-4, with D possibly matching TRBD1 (6 bases). The germline gives CDR1 SGHVS, CDR2 FNYEAQ. This CDR3 spans 15 amino acids. The germline V and J ends were trimmed by 1 base and 4 bases, with 10 bases remaining between them.

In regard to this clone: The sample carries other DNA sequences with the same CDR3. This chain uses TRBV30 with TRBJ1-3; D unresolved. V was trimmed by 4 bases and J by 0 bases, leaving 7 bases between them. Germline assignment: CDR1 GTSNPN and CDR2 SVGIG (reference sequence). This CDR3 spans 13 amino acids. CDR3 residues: CAWNSLSGNTIYF. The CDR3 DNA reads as TGTGCCTGGAACAGCCTCTCTGGAAACACCATATATTTT. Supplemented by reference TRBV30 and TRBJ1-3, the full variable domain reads SQTIHQWPATLVQPVGSPLSLECTVEGTSNPNLYWYRQAAGRGLQLLFYSVGIGQISSEVPQNLSASRPQDRQFILSSKKLLLSDSGFYLCAWNSLSGNTIYFGEGSWLTVV.

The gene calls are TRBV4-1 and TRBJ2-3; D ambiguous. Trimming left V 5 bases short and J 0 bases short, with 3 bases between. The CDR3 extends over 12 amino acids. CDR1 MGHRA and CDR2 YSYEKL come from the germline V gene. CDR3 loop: CASSASTDTQYF. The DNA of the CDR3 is TGCGCCAGCAGCGCCAGCACAGATACGCAGTATTTT.

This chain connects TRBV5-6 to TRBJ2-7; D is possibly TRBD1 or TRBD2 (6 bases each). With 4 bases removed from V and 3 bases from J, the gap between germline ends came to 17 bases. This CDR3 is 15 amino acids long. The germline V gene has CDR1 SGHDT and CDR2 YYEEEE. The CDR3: CASSPQGGSYYEQYF. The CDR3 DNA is TGTGCCAGCAGCCCCCAAGGGGGGAGTTACTACGAGCAGTACTTC.

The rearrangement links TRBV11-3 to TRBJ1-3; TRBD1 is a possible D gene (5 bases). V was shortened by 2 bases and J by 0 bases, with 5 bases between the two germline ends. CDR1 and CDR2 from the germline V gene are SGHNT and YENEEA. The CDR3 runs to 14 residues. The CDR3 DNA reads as TGTGCCAGCAGCTTACAGGGCTCTGGAAACACCATATATTTT. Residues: CASSLQGSGNTIYF.

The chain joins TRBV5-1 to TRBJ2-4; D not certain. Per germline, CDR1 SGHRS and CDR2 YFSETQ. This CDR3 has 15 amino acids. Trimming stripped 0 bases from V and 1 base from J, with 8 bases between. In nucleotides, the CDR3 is TGCGCCAGCAGCTTGGGGCCAGAGGCCAAAAACATTCAGTACTTC. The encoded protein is CASSLGPEAKNIQYF. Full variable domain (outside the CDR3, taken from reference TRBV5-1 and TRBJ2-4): KAGVTQTPRYLIKTRGQQVTLSCSPISGHRSVSWYQQTPGQGLQFLFEYFSETQRNKGNFPGRFSGRQFSNSRSEMNVSTLELGDSALYLCASSLGPEAKNIQYFGAGTRLSVL.

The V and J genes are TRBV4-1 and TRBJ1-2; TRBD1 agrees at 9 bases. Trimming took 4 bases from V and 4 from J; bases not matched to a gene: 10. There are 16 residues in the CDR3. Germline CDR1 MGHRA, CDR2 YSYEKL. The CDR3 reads CASSRGGQGVFYGYTF. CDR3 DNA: TGCGCCAGCAGCCGCGGGGGACAGGGCGTATTCTATGGCTACACCTTC.